The present T cell receptor (beta chain) was sequenced within a study of blood T cell repertoires in COVID-19. The overall study: Samples came from the United States, Italy and Spain, spanning acute and convalescent COVID-19. Sources were T cells, B-cell-depleted T cells, or PBMCs; the material itself was cDNA or gDNA.

Germline CDR1 reads SGHRS; CDR2 reads YFSETQ. This CDR3 contains 14 residues. V was cut by 1 base and J by 2 bases, with 9 bases left in between. The assay was immunoSEQ multiplex PCR, and TCRdb's table has in-frame clones only and misses some. This sample carries around 170,000 clones, around four fifths of them seen once, and the ten largest clones take 6% to 8.5%. The sequence derives from a woman in her 70s with COVID-19, enrolled during active disease. The sequencing sample was made of peripheral blood. This rearrangement joins TRBV5-1 to TRBJ1-2; a weak D match, TRBD1 (5 bases). The CDR3 nucleotides are TGCGCCAGCAGCTTGCAGGGTATGAACTATGGCTACACCTTC. This encodes CASSLQGMNYGYTF.